Each of the 26 T cell receptor beta chains below was sequenced from the same sample in a study of blood T cell repertoires in COVID-19. Clones were sequenced by immunoSEQ multiplex PCR, and TCRdb holds only the in-frame ones, with some missing. The repertoire has 140,000 to 150,000 clones, roughly 84% of them found once; the top ten carry roughly a tenth. Sequencing was carried out using peripheral blood. These receptors all stem from a man in his 60s with active or convalescent COVID-19.

This sequence joins TRBV28 and TRBJ1-2; TRBD1 aligns across 7 bases. Germline assignment: CDR1 MDHEN and CDR2 SYDVKM. V lost 4 bases, J lost 1 base, and 6 bases stayed unmatched. The CDR3 has 15 amino acids. The CDR3 protein is CASSSQGGSNYGYTF. The CDR3 DNA is TGTGCCAGCAGTTCCCAGGGGGGAAGTAACTATGGCTACACCTTC.

The CDR3 bases are TGCGCCAGCAGCCAACGGGACAGTTCTGGCTACACCTTC. Translation: CASSQRDSSGYTF. The rearrangement uses TRBV4-3 and TRBJ1-2; 7 nucleotides line up with TRBD1. Trimming cost V 2 bases and J 7 bases; bases outside gene matches: 4. This CDR3 has 13 residues. Germline V gene sequence: CDR1 LGHNA, CDR2 YSLEER.

The V gene is TRBV13, the J gene TRBJ2-1, with a possible D match to TRBD2 (5 bases). Germline lookup yields CDR1 PRHDT and CDR2 FYEKMQ (reference sequence). The CDR3 contains 14 residues. V lost 0 bases and J 10 bases, leaving 13 bases between the germline ends. The CDR3, as DNA: TGTGCCAGCAGCTTAGGCCGGCTAGCTAAAGAGCAGTTCTTC. This encodes CASSLGRLAKEQFF. Based on the CDR3 plus reference TRBV13 and TRBJ2-1, the full variable domain is AAGVIQSPRHLIKEKRETATLKCYPIPRHDTVYWYQQGPGQDPQFLISFYEKMQSDKGSIPDRFSAQQFSDYHSELNMSSLELGDSALYFCASSLGRLAKEQFFGPGTRLTVL.

V usage is TRBV7-9 and J usage is TRBJ2-5; D is unclear. This CDR3 spans 13 amino acids. V was clipped by 5 bases and J by 3 bases, with 10 bases between them. Germline V gene lookup returns CDR1 SEHNR and CDR2 FQNEAQ (reference sequence). Written as DNA, the CDR3 is TGTGCCAGCAGCCCCCCCCTAGAAGAGACCCAGTACTTC. Its translation: CASSPPLEETQYF.

This rearrangement joins TRBV5-6 to TRBJ1-4; D is unclear. Germline CDR1 reads SGHDT; CDR2 reads YYEEEE. The V and J ends lost 2 bases and 0 bases respectively, with 11 bases between them. The CDR3 is 16 residues long. CDR3 amino acids: CASSLSWEATNEKLFF. DNA for the CDR3: TGTGCCAGCAGCTTATCTTGGGAGGCAACTAATGAAAAACTGTTTTTT. The full variable domain, in which reference TRBV5-6 and TRBJ1-4 provide the parts outside the CDR3, is DAGVTQSPTHLIKTRGQQVTLRCSPKSGHDTVSWYQQALGQGPQFIFQYYEEEERQRGNFPDRFSGHQFPNYSSELNVNALLLGDSALYLCASSLSWEATNEKLFFGSGTQLSVL.

The V call is TRBV19, the J call TRBJ1-6, with unresolved D. The CDR3 loop spans 12 amino acids. The V end lost 7 bases, the J end lost 10 bases, and 11 bases lay between the germline ends. CDR1 and CDR2 (germline): LNHDA, SQIVND (reference sequence). This chain's CDR3 is CASNEGSSPLHF. DNA for the CDR3: TGTGCCAGTAACGAGGGCAGCTCACCCCTCCACTTT. Together with reference TRBV19 and TRBJ1-6, the CDR3 gives the full variable domain: DGGITQSPKYLFRKEGQNVTLSCEQNLNHDAMYWYRQDPGQGLRLIYYSQIVNDFQKGDIAEGYSVSREKKESFPLTVTSAQKNPTAFYLCASNEGSSPLHFGNGTRLTVT.

In its sample, this clone ranks as medium-sized (0.01 to 0.1%). V gene TRBV13 combines with J gene TRBJ1-1; weak D call: TRBD1 (6 bases). Trimming left V 4 bases short and J 7 bases short, with 13 bases between. Germline V gene lookup returns CDR1 PRHDT and CDR2 FYEKMQ (reference sequence). CDR3 length equals 13 residues. The CDR3 loop reads CASSSDGQIEAFF. In nucleotides, the CDR3 is TGTGCCAGCAGCTCCGACGGACAGATTGAAGCTTTCTTT. Using reference TRBV13 and TRBJ1-1 for the parts outside the CDR3, the full variable domain is AAGVIQSPRHLIKEKRETATLKCYPIPRHDTVYWYQQGPGQDPQFLISFYEKMQSDKGSIPDRFSAQQFSDYHSELNMSSLELGDSALYFCASSSDGQIEAFFGQGTRLTVV.

The rearrangement links TRBV7-7 to TRBJ2-5; 9 bases line up with TRBD1. Unmatched junction bases numbered 9, after V lost 5 bases and J lost 5 bases. This CDR3 region has 15 residues. The germline V gene encodes CDR1 SSHAT and CDR2 FNYEAQ (reference sequence). The CDR3 DNA follows: TGTGCCAGCAGCCCACCCGGGACAGGGATGGAGACCCAGTACTTC. Protein product: CASSPPGTGMETQYF.

This clone has just one count. V and J are TRBV27 and TRBJ2-7; 7 bases are shared with TRBD2. Trimming took 2 bases from V and 3 from J; bases not matched to a gene: 1. The CDR3 spans 13 residues. Germline V gene data show CDR1 as MNHEY and CDR2 as SMNVEV (reference sequence). This CDR3 is CASSLGRDYEQYF. In DNA, the CDR3 is TGTGCCAGCAGTTTAGGGAGGGACTACGAGCAGTACTTC.

This clone appeared a few times. The chain combines TRBV7-8 with TRBJ1-4, with TRBD1 matching over 7 bases. The germline gives CDR1 SGHVS, CDR2 FQNEAQ. The CDR3 totals 14 residues. V gave up 1 base and J gave up 6 bases; unmatched junction bases: 2. The chain's CDR3 is CASSLGRGDEKLFF. In DNA form, the CDR3 reads TGTGCCAGCAGCTTAGGCAGGGGGGATGAAAAACTGTTTTTT. Complete variable domain (other parts from reference TRBV7-8 and TRBJ1-4): GAGVSQSPRYKVAKRGQDVALRCDPISGHVSLFWYQQALGQGPEFLTYFQNEAQLDKSGLPSDRFFAERPEGSVSTLKIQRTQQEDSAVYLCASSLGRGDEKLFFGSGTQLSVL.

This clone was counted once. The rearrangement joins TRBV27 to TRBJ2-2, with D perhaps TRBD1 (5 bases). The CDR3 has 16 residues. Germline loops: CDR1 MNHEY, CDR2 SMNVEV (reference sequence). Deletions cut 0 bases from V and 4 bases from J, with 12 bases between. The CDR3 loop reads CASSLSGVKLTGELFF. The CDR3 DNA sequence: TGTGCCAGCAGTTTATCAGGGGTGAAACTCACCGGGGAGCTGTTTTTT.

V gene TRBV18 combines with J gene TRBJ2-7, with 11 bases that match TRBD1. Losses at the gene ends were 3 bases for V and 7 bases for J; bases not matched to a gene: 20. CDR3 length equals 19 residues. CDR1 and CDR2 from the germline V gene are KGHSH and LQKENI. CDR3 nucleotide sequence: TGTGCCAGCTCACCGCTTCCGGGTCTGTACTGGACAGGGGGCCGGGAGCAGTACGTC. Translated, it gives CASSPLPGLYWTGGREQYV.

This CDR3 reads CASSLSPAYEQYV. The CDR3 DNA reads TGTGCCAGCAGTTTATCCCCCGCCTACGAGCAGTACGTC. This rearrangement joins TRBV27 to TRBJ2-7; D not certain. V gave up 0 bases and J gave up 2 bases, with 5 bases separating them. This CDR3 contains 13 residues. Per germline, CDR1 MNHEY and CDR2 SMNVEV (reference sequence).

V gene TRBV29-1 combines with J gene TRBJ1-1, with D uncertain. Per the germline V gene, CDR1 is SQVTM and CDR2 is ANQGSEA. CDR3 length equals 11 residues. The CDR3 sequence: CGTSAGAEAFF. CDR3 nucleotide sequence: TGCGGAACAAGCGCCGGAGCTGAAGCTTTCTTT.

V and J are TRBV7-9 and TRBJ2-3; D uncertain. CDR1 and CDR2 from the germline V gene are SEHNR and FQNEAQ (reference sequence). CDR3 length: 17 amino acids. The germline V and J ends were trimmed by 1 base and 2 bases, with 16 bases remaining between them. The CDR3, as DNA: TGTGCCAGCAGCTTAGGAGGCGGAACACACCTCACAGATACGCAGTATTTT. Protein sequence: CASSLGGGTHLTDTQYF.

Only a few counts were recorded for this clone. The chain combines TRBV7-9 with TRBJ2-3; 12 nucleotides line up with TRBD2. Germline CDR1 and CDR2: SEHNR and FQNEAQ (reference sequence). CDR3 size: 16 residues. Trimming removed 11 bases from V and 2 bases from J; junction bases left unmatched: 11. CDR3 DNA sequence: TGTGCCCTACCCACTAGCGGGAGGAAAGACACAGATACGCAGTATTTT. Protein: CALPTSGRKDTDTQYF.

The genes are TRBV14 and TRBJ2-3, with TRBD2 matching 10 bases. The germline gives CDR1 SGHDN, CDR2 FVKESK. There are 17 residues in the CDR3. The junction had 11 bases not matched to a gene; V was cut back by 2 bases and J by 6 bases. Here the CDR3 reads CASSQRRASGRGDTQYF. CDR3 DNA sequence: TGTGCCAGCAGCCAACGGCGGGCTAGCGGGAGAGGGGATACGCAGTATTTT. Supplemented by reference TRBV14 and TRBJ2-3, the full variable domain reads EAGVTQFPSHSVIEKGQTVTLRCDPISGHDNLYWYRRVMGKEIKFLLHFVKESKQDESGMPNNRFLAERTGGTYSTLKVQPAELEDSGVYFCASSQRRASGRGDTQYFGPGTRLTVL.

This clone was recorded a few times. The gene calls are TRBV11-2 and TRBJ1-1; the match to TRBD1 covers 10 bases. The J segment lost 3 bases and the V segment lost 4 bases, leaving 8 bases of the junction unmatched. The length of the CDR3 is 16 residues. Germline CDR1 reads SGHAT; CDR2 reads FQNNGV. The CDR3 here is CASSSDRDRGDTEAFF. CDR3 bases: TGTGCCAGCAGCTCCGACCGGGACAGGGGTGACACTGAAGCTTTCTTT.

The V and J genes are TRBV6-5 and TRBJ2-3; D might be TRBD2 (6 bases). The CDR3 sequence is 16 residues long. V lost 2 bases and J lost 0, with 12 bases in between. From germline, CDR1 is MNHEY and CDR2 SVGAGI. For the CDR3, the DNA is TGTGCCAGCAGTTACGGAGGGGAACCGAGCACAGATACGCAGTATTTT. Its protein product is CASSYGGEPSTDTQYF.

This clone is a singleton in its sample. CDR3 amino acids: CASSWDRGNSPLHF. In DNA form, the CDR3 reads TGTGCCAGCAGTTGGGACAGGGGCAATTCACCCCTCCACTTT. J is TRBJ1-6 and V is TRBV6-5; 10 bases align to TRBD1. From germline, CDR1 is MNHEY and CDR2 SVGAGI. Trimming removed 4 bases from V and 7 bases from J; junction bases left unmatched: 1. This CDR3 spans 14 amino acids.

The chain links TRBV6-5 to TRBJ2-7; tentatively, D is TRBD1 (6 bases). Germline CDR1 MNHEY, CDR2 SVGAGI. The CDR3 sequence is 14 residues long. V was trimmed by 7 bases and J by 2 bases, leaving 15 bases between them. The DNA for the CDR3 is TGTGCCAGCACCCAGGGGCTAAACACCTACGAGCAGTACGTC. Protein sequence: CASTQGLNTYEQYV.

The V and J genes are TRBV5-1 and TRBJ2-7, with 8 nucleotides matching TRBD2. The CDR3 runs 15 residues. Germline V gene data show CDR1 as SGHRS and CDR2 as YFSETQ. V shed 5 bases and J 7 bases; nucleotides not matched to a gene: 14. CDR3 loop: CASSPGAGGSFEQYF. The CDR3 DNA reads as TGCGCCAGCAGTCCCGGGGCGGGGGGTTCATTTGAGCAGTACTTC.

This sequence joins TRBV28 and TRBJ1-2, with D perhaps matching TRBD1 (6 bases). This CDR3 has 17 residues. CDR1 is MDHEN and CDR2 is SYDVKM in the germline V gene. Trimming pared 7 bases from V and 4 bases from J, leaving 25 bases between. In DNA, the CDR3 is TGTGCCAGCACCTCAGGGGAGACATCTTCTTATGCCTATGGCTACACCTTC. Its protein is CASTSGETSSYAYGYTF.

V is TRBV29-1 and J is TRBJ1-2; D ambiguous. CDR3 length equals 11 residues. Trimming took 3 bases from V and 4 from J, leaving 6 bases between them. Germline V CDR1 and CDR2: SQVTM, ANQGSEA. Written as DNA, the CDR3 is TGCAGCGTTGATTCCGGCTATGGCTACACCTTC. Translating it yields CSVDSGYGYTF.

The J gene is TRBJ1-5, the V gene TRBV19, with D possibly TRBD1 on 6 matching bases. Trimming removed 1 base from V and 0 bases from J, with 10 bases in between. Germline assignment: CDR1 LNHDA and CDR2 SQIVND (reference sequence). This CDR3 comprises 16 residues. The CDR3 spells CASSIVGGHSNQPQHF. CDR3 in DNA: TGTGCCAGTAGTATAGTCGGGGGGCATAGCAATCAGCCCCAGCATTTT.

The chain carries TRBV5-8 and TRBJ2-5; 12 bases map to TRBD1. The junction had 3 bases not matched to a gene; V was cut back by 1 base and J by 5 bases. The CDR3 has 15 amino acids. Germline values: CDR1 SGHTS, CDR2 YDEGEE. The CDR3 loop is CASSLQGQGAETQYF. The CDR3 nucleotides are TGTGCCAGCAGCTTGCAGGGACAGGGGGCCGAGACCCAGTACTTC.